This T cell receptor beta chain was found in a study of a mutant IDH1 vaccine in newly diagnosed glioma. Study information: Vaccination of patients was performed eight times, in weeks 1, 3, 5, 7, 11, 15, 19 and 23. Patients received vaccination from 4-6 weeks after radiotherapy alone, or with temozolomide cycles. Treated patients had a mean age of 40.4 years and a sex split that was roughly 62% male and roughly 40% female. Pretreatment consisted of radiotherapy, temozolomide, or both, with most receiving both.

This clone was detected once. Its target is unknown. Using immunoSEQ multiplex PCR, the repertoire was profiled, and TCRdb retains in-frame clones only, with some absent. The sample lists approximately 61,000 clones, around 84% occurring once. Germline CDR1 and CDR2: SEHNR and FQNEAQ (reference sequence). The CDR3 length is 16 residues. V trimming: 5 bases; J trimming: 3 bases; junction bases outside the gene matches: 13. Time point of the sample: week 5, during vaccination. What each vaccine dose contained was 300 ug of mutant IDH1 20-mer peptide, accompanied by topical imiquimod. The specimen comprised PBMCs, sampled from a glioma patient whose treatment included an IDH1 peptide vaccine. The chain couples TRBV7-9 to TRBJ2-7; 7 nucleotides align to TRBD1. This clonotype was sampled from a woman aged 45-65 years with glioma. CDR3: CASSPRTGAIIYEQYF. The CDR3, as DNA: TGTGCCAGCAGCCCCAGAACAGGGGCTATCATCTACGAGCAGTACTTC. Looking up the rest from reference TRBV7-9 and TRBJ2-7 gives the full variable domain: DTGVSQNPRHKITKRGQNVTFRCDPISEHNRLYWYRQTLGQGPEFLTYFQNEAQLEKSRLLSDRFSAERPKGSFSTLEIQRTEQGDSAMYLCASSPRTGAIIYEQYFGPGTRLTVT.